Listed here are 18 T cell receptor beta chains from one sample, sequenced in a study of graft-versus-host responses after intestinal transplantation. Which antigens these TCRs recognize remains unknown. Repertoires were generated with immunoSEQ multiplex PCR, while TCRdb's copy carries only in-frame clones and drops some. The table lists about 100,000 clones, over 75% of them singletons. The sample was unstimulated CD4+ T cells sorted from spleen or lymph node cells, taken before transplant. The receptor source for this set is a human donor who was the organ donor for an intestinal transplant.

J is TRBJ2-1 and V is TRBV9; no reliable D call. Germline V gives CDR1 SGDLS, CDR2 YYNGEE. Between the trimmed V and J ends, which lost 2 bases and 7 bases, there was a span of 10 bases. The CDR3 spans 13 residues. Here the CDR3 reads CASSVYSWNEQFF. CDR3 in DNA: TGTGCCAGCAGCGTGTATTCGTGGAATGAGCAGTTCTTC.

The chain combines TRBV7-2 with TRBJ1-2, with D uncertain. V lost 1 base and J lost 8, with 17 bases in between. From germline, CDR1 is SGHTA and CDR2 FQGNSA. The CDR3 length is 15 residues. This chain's CDR3 is CASSLDVTTPSGYTF. The CDR3 DNA sequence: TGTGCCAGCAGCTTAGACGTCACTACCCCATCCGGCTACACCTTC.

The genes are TRBV10-1 and TRBJ2-5, with 8 bases that match TRBD2. Losses at the gene ends were 3 bases for V and 2 bases for J; bases not matched to a gene: 2. The CDR3 has 14 amino acids. The germline V gene has CDR1 WNHNN and CDR2 SYGVQD (reference sequence). CDR3 sequence reads: CASSDQRGQETQYF. CDR3 coding DNA: TGCGCCAGCAGTGACCAGCGGGGGCAAGAGACCCAGTACTTC.

The table lists this clone with a few counts. The chain is built from TRBV19 and TRBJ1-2; D is perhaps TRBD1 (5 bases). This CDR3 has 11 residues. The V end lost 8 bases, the J end lost 8 bases, and 12 bases lay between the germline ends. Germline V lookup: CDR1 LNHDA, CDR2 SQIVND (reference sequence). As DNA, the CDR3 is TGTGCCAGTGGGACCAGGAGGGGCTACACCTTC. This sequence encodes CASGTRRGYTF.

The chain combines TRBV28 with TRBJ1-3; possibly TRBD1 for D (5 bases). The CDR3 runs to 17 residues. Trimming took 0 bases from V and 0 from J, leaving 12 bases between them. The germline V gene has CDR1 MDHEN and CDR2 SYDVKM. The CDR3 nucleotides are TGTGCCAGCAGTTTATGGCAAAAGACAGACTCTGGAAACACCATATATTTT. Its protein product is CASSLWQKTDSGNTIYF.

The chain combines TRBV5-6 with TRBJ1-2; 8 bases match TRBD1. CDR3 length: 11 amino acids. Trimming at V came to 6 bases and at J to 8 bases, leaving 3 bases not matched to a gene. Per the germline V gene, CDR1 is SGHDT and CDR2 is YYEEEE. This CDR3 is CASNRQGGYTF. The CDR3 nucleotides are TGTGCCAGCAATAGACAGGGGGGCTACACCTTC. The full variable domain, with the rest looked up from reference TRBV5-6 and TRBJ1-2, is DAGVTQSPTHLIKTRGQQVTLRCSPKSGHDTVSWYQQALGQGPQFIFQYYEEEERQRGNFPDRFSGHQFPNYSSELNVNALLLGDSALYLCASNRQGGYTFGSGTRLTVV.

The chain combines TRBV6-1 with TRBJ1-5, with D possibly being TRBD1 (6 bases). Trimming pared 4 bases from V and 2 bases from J, leaving 15 bases between. This CDR3 has 16 residues. Germline V gene sequence: CDR1 MNHNS, CDR2 SASEGT. The chain's CDR3 is CASSGGQGSGNQPQHF. CDR3 DNA: TGTGCCAGCAGTGGAGGGCAGGGGTCTGGCAATCAGCCCCAGCATTTT.

Only one count was recorded for this clone. The rearrangement joins TRBV30 to TRBJ2-2, with D tentatively TRBD2 (5 bases). V shed 2 bases and J shed 6 bases, with 22 bases lying between them. Germline CDR1 and CDR2: GTSNPN and SVGIG (reference sequence). The CDR3 is 17 residues long. The CDR3 sequence is CAWSPRGNPLLAGELFF. The DNA of the CDR3 is TGTGCCTGGAGTCCCCGGGGAAACCCGCTCTTGGCCGGGGAGCTGTTTTTT. Combining the CDR3 with reference TRBV30 and TRBJ2-2 gives the whole variable domain SQTIHQWPATLVQPVGSPLSLECTVEGTSNPNLYWYRQAAGRGLQLLFYSVGIGQISSEVPQNLSASRPQDRQFILSSKKLLLSDSGFYLCAWSPRGNPLLAGELFFGEGSRLTVL.

The chain uses TRBV19 and TRBJ1-5; a possible D gene is TRBD1 (6 bases). CDR3 length: 17 residues. Trimming cost V 3 bases and J 3 bases, with 18 bases left between them. CDR1 LNHDA and CDR2 SQIVND come from the germline V gene (reference sequence). The CDR3 here is CASSIGGPNPSNQPQHF. CDR3 in DNA: TGTGCCAGTAGTATTGGGGGCCCGAACCCGTCCAATCAGCCCCAGCATTTT.

CDR3 residues: CASSPLGQGVGYTF. CDR3 DNA sequence: TGTGCCAGCAGCCCCTTGGGACAGGGGGTAGGCTACACCTTC. The chain combines TRBV6-6 with TRBJ1-2; 11 nucleotides align to TRBD1. Germline-derived CDR1 and CDR2 are MNHNY and SVGAGI (reference sequence). Trimming took 6 bases from V and 8 from J; bases not matched to a gene: 8. CDR3 length equals 14 residues.

The V and J genes are TRBV10-2 and TRBJ2-7, with D unresolved. Germline CDR1 WSHSY, CDR2 SAAADI. This CDR3 is 11 amino acids long. V was cut by 4 bases and J by 7 bases, with 8 bases left in between. The CDR3 DNA reads as TGCGCCAGCAGTGGGACGCGAGAGCAGTACTTC. Its translation is CASSGTREQYF.

The V gene is TRBV10-2, the J gene TRBJ1-2; D is perhaps TRBD1 (6 bases). V gave up 4 bases and J gave up 8 bases, with 14 bases separating them. The CDR3 spans 13 residues. Germline V gene data show CDR1 as WSHSY and CDR2 as SAAADI. CDR3 DNA sequence: TGCGCCAGCAGTGCCCTTGGGGGCCGCGGCTACACCTTC. Its protein product is CASSALGGRGYTF.

The V and J genes are TRBV14 and TRBJ1-2, with 9 bases fitting TRBD1. J lost 7 bases, V lost 4 bases, and 7 bases had no gene match. Germline CDR1 SGHDN, CDR2 FVKESK. CDR3 size: 14 residues. CDR3 amino acids: CASSRGQGLSGYTF. The CDR3, as DNA: TGTGCCAGCAGCCGTGGACAGGGGCTCAGTGGCTACACCTTC. Based on the CDR3 plus reference TRBV14 and TRBJ1-2, the full variable domain is EAGVTQFPSHSVIEKGQTVTLRCDPISGHDNLYWYRRVMGKEIKFLLHFVKESKQDESGMPNNRFLAERTGGTYSTLKVQPAELEDSGVYFCASSRGQGLSGYTFGSGTRLTVV.

This chain uses TRBV5-4 with TRBJ2-3, with a tentative D call TRBD1 (5 bases). The germline gives CDR1 SGHNT, CDR2 YYREEE (reference sequence). The germline V and J ends were trimmed by 3 bases and 5 bases, with 7 bases remaining between them. The CDR3 length is 12 residues. The CDR3 DNA is TGTGCCAGCAGCTCGACAGTAGATACGCAGTATTTT. Residues: CASSSTVDTQYF.

This sequence joins TRBV29-1 and TRBJ2-1; TRBD2 matches 8 bases. Germline CDR1 and CDR2: SQVTM and ANQGSEA. Trimming took 4 bases from V and 8 from J; bases not matched to a gene: 7. The CDR3 loop spans 13 amino acids. The CDR3 here is CSVVGLADYEQFF. For the CDR3, the DNA is TGCAGCGTTGTCGGACTAGCCGATTATGAGCAGTTCTTC.

The rearrangement joins TRBV5-6 to TRBJ1-6; TRBD1 matches 8 bases. This CDR3 has 16 residues. CDR1 and CDR2 (germline): SGHDT, YYEEEE. After removal of 1 base from V and 13 bases from J, the junction contained 13 bases not matched to a gene. CDR3 in amino acids: CASSLKPGTGLGPLHF. For the CDR3, the DNA is TGTGCCAGCAGCTTGAAACCCGGGACAGGCTTGGGTCCCCTCCACTTT.

The chain carries TRBV28 and TRBJ2-2; D possibly corresponds to TRBD2 (6 bases). CDR3 length equals 15 residues. Trimming took off 4 bases at V and 7 bases at J, with 16 bases between the two ends. Germline CDR1 is MDHEN and CDR2 is SYDVKM. The CDR3 loop is CASSYGGARFGELFF. As DNA, the CDR3 is TGTGCCAGCAGTTACGGCGGGGCGAGATTCGGGGAGCTGTTTTTT.

The chain combines TRBV5-1 with TRBJ2-7; the D call may be TRBD1 or TRBD2 (5 bases each). The CDR3 totals 15 residues. Trimming removed 4 bases at V and 7 bases at J, with 21 bases between. Per germline, CDR1 SGHRS and CDR2 YFSETQ. CDR3 bases: TGCGCCAGCAGCGAACCGGGACGGAGTAGTTTTGAGCAGTACTTC. Its protein product is CASSEPGRSSFEQYF.